The sequence of this TCR beta chain was determined in a study of T cell repertoires in cytomegalovirus infection (dated by TCRdb to about 2019). For context, the study as a whole: Peptide stimulations targeted recently identified HLA-C-restricted CMV epitopes, whose presentation resists viral immunomodulation, together with well-studied HLA-B-restricted epitopes. Donor HLA type was relevant to the analysis, as public TCR beta signatures indicated carriage of CMV infection together with the matching HLA type.

According to the study, the label for this sample's treatment or condition signals: in vitro stimulation with specific CMV peptide epitopes to enrich CMV-specific T cells. These reads were obtained on an Illumina HiSeq 1500. TCRdb reprocessed the public reads (quality trimming at Q25 with fastp, clone calling with MiXCR) and kept in-frame beta chains. When rows share a CDR3 protein, they turn into one entry using the most common DNA and genes. The sample table records hundreds of thousands of distinct CDR3 sequences; 25% to 30% of these occur just once. Together, the top ten hold 15% to 25% of the sample. There are a few counts of this clonotype. Its recognized antigen is unknown. Per-base quality was not reported, and no clone a single base away is much larger than it. Overall study outcomes, separate from this receptor: The ex vivo response was dominated by HLA-C-restricted CMV-specific TCR beta clonotypes, which also provided the single most frequent clonotype in two of eight donors. In both this cohort and an independent roughly 350-donor cohort, the cumulative frequency of public TCR beta family members distinguished carriers of CMV infection plus the relevant HLA type.

The source material was cultured PBMCs, sampled from culture after CMV antigen stimulation. The source is a human donor in good health (CMV status not recorded). Some clones in this sample may be carry-over from other donors' samples.

The DNA sequence is TGCGCCAGCAGCCCGCTGGGACTAGCGGGAGGAGAGACCCAGTACTTC. The resulting protein is CASSPLGLAGGETQYF. The chain is encoded by TRBV4-1 joined to TRBJ2-5, and 15 junctional nucleotides match TRBD2. Unmatched junction bases come to 4, with V trimmed by 4 bases and J by 4 bases. The CDR3 starts with the cysteine, ends with the phenylalanine, and has 16 residues. The read is trimmed to its CDR3 DNA, 48 bases read in frame from base 1. As encoded in the germline V gene, CDR1 is MGHRA while CDR2 is YSYEKL.